The entry that follows covers one TCR beta chain sequence. Its antigen is unknown. TCRdb's copy holds only in-frame clones and misses some; the assay was immunoSEQ multiplex PCR. The sample has approximately 80,000 clones; about 88% are singletons. This sample is part of a study of graft-versus-host responses after intestinal transplantation. Study-level information: Transplants given to recipients were multivisceral, liver-intestinal, or isolated intestinal. The whole recipient group had anti-thymocyte globulin induction followed by tacrolimus and steroids for two to four years. Broader study findings: Allografts of patients with graft-donor T cell macrochimerism showed high graft-versus-host to host-versus-graft clone ratios. Researchers found GvH clones in recipient marrow, and some showed up first in ileum or blood.

The CDR3 consists of 14 residues. Germline V gives CDR1 SGHNT, CDR2 YYREEE (reference sequence). The ends were cut back, 4 bases at V and 0 bases at J, with 11 bases in the middle. The sequence was obtained from a human donor who received an intestinal transplant. The rearrangement uses TRBV5-4 and TRBJ2-7; D might be TRBD1 (6 bases). This sample comprised unstimulated CD4+ T cells sorted from spleen or lymph node cells, obtained before intestinal transplant. CDR3 sequence: CASSPDSYSYEQYF. Here the CDR3 DNA reads TGTGCCAGCAGCCCGGACAGCTACTCCTACGAGCAGTACTTC. Full variable domain (rest looked up from reference TRBV5-4 and TRBJ2-7): ETGVTQSPTHLIKTRGQQVTLRCSSQSGHNTVSWYQQALGQGPQFIFQYYREEENGRGNFPPRFSGLQFPNYSSELNVNALELDDSALYLCASSPDSYSYEQYFGPGTRLTVT.